These 18 T cell receptor beta chains originate from one sample sequenced in a study of blood T cells in healthy people across ages. Using a J-beta primer mix together with a sample-barcoded 5' primer, a second PCR was run for about 6 to 11 cycles. Each CDR3 protein gets one entry after TCRdb re-called the 5' RACE reads with MiXCR. The sample comprises 800,000 to 1,300,000 distinct CDR3 sequences, under 30% of which are singletons, and around 0.75% rests with the top ten. The same specimen was also included in a second study, on T cells of mothers and their children.

Sequenced sample: blood. These receptors came from a girl aged 2 to 9 in good health.

V and J are TRBV4-3 and TRBJ2-5; the D gene is possibly TRBD1 (6 bases). The DNA matches TRBJ2-1 better at its end, which makes the J call doubtful. This CDR3 is 16 amino acids long. Germline values: CDR1 LGHNA, CDR2 YSLEER. The CDR3 DNA is TGCGCCAGCAGCCAAGATTTGCAGGGGCTATACAATGAGCAGTTCTTC. Protein: CASSQDLQGLYNEQFF.

The chain recombines TRBV12-3 or TRBV12-4 with TRBJ2-4; perhaps TRBD1 as D (6 bases). The length of the CDR3 is 18 residues. V lost 8 bases to trimming and J lost 0 bases, with 23 bases between them. CDR3 sequence: CASGLSRDTRVAKNIQYF. CDR3 nucleotide sequence: TGTGCCAGCGGGCTAAGCCGGGACACACGGGTAGCCAAAAACATTCAGTACTTC.

The chain combines TRBV5-1 with TRBJ2-1, with 8 bases identical to TRBD2. Germline V gene data show CDR1 as SGHRS and CDR2 as YFSETQ. The CDR3 has 15 residues. V lost 0 bases to trimming and J lost 6 bases; unmatched junction nucleotides: 5. CDR3 loop: CASSLDGRASNEQFF. CDR3 coding DNA: TGCGCCAGCAGCTTGGACGGGAGGGCCTCCAATGAGCAGTTCTTC.

V and J are TRBV27 and TRBJ2-7, with unresolved D. V dropped 3 bases and J dropped 5 bases, with 14 bases sitting between them. CDR1 and CDR2 (germline): MNHEY, SMNVEV (reference sequence). The CDR3 extends over 14 amino acids. CDR3 sequence: CASSFNHISDEQYF. CDR3 in DNA: TGTGCCAGCAGTTTCAACCACATATCGGACGAGCAGTACTTC.

The sample holds a few counts of this clonotype. The chain has TRBV7-3 and TRBJ1-2, with D tentatively TRBD1 (6 bases). Germline V gene data show CDR1 as SGHTA and CDR2 as FQGTGA. The CDR3 consists of 14 residues. Trimming left V 2 bases short and J 5 bases short, with 12 bases between. CDR3 amino acids: CASSLWGAPYGYTF. The DNA for the CDR3 is TGTGCCAGCAGCTTATGGGGGGCGCCGTATGGCTACACCTTC.

This clonotype was seen a few times. The chain joins TRBV14 to TRBJ1-2, with TRBD1 identical over 10 bases. CDR3 size: 16 residues. CDR1 and CDR2 (germline): SGHDN, FVKESK. V was clipped by 3 bases and J by 5 bases; unmatched bases: 9. Here the CDR3 reads CASSHLGQGFKYGYTF. The CDR3 nucleotides read TGTGCCAGCAGCCATCTGGGACAGGGGTTTAAATATGGCTACACCTTC.

In this sample, this clonotype turned up a few times. The chain recombines TRBV6-6 with TRBJ1-2; D gene ambiguous. The V and J ends lost 6 bases and 3 bases respectively, with 11 bases between them. Germline CDR1 and CDR2: MNHNY and SVGAGI (reference sequence). The CDR3 has 13 residues. The CDR3 DNA reads as TGTGCCAGCAGCCGAACAGTGGACTATGGCTACACCTTC. This gives the protein CASSRTVDYGYTF.

The chain combines TRBV25-1 with TRBJ1-4; 7 nucleotides line up with TRBD1. V was clipped by 3 bases and J by 7 bases; unmatched bases: 5. Germline V gives CDR1 MGHDK, CDR2 SYGVNS. This CDR3 contains 14 residues. The DNA of the CDR3 is TGTGCCAGCAGTGAGGGAGGGGGCGGTGAAAAACTGTTTTTT. Amino acids: CASSEGGGGEKLFF.

The chain is built from TRBV20-1 and TRBJ2-7; 11 positions agree with TRBD2. Germline V CDR1 and CDR2: DFQATT, SNEGSKA (reference sequence). The CDR3 loop spans 15 amino acids. Germline trimming cut 6 bases from V and 3 bases from J; bases unmatched to any gene: 10. CDR3 in amino acids: CSAETLAGGSYEQYF. Here the CDR3 DNA reads TGCAGTGCCGAAACTTTAGCGGGAGGGAGCTACGAGCAGTACTTC.

This clonotype occurred many times. The rearrangement joins TRBV6-2 or TRBV6-3 to TRBJ2-2; D remains ambiguous. The CDR3 is 13 amino acids. Germline CDR1 MNHEY, CDR2 SVGEGT. Trimming took 4 bases from V and 6 from J, leaving 9 bases between them. Written as DNA, the CDR3 is TGTGCCAGCAGTTCCATAGGAGCCGGGGAGCTGTTTTTT. It translates to CASSSIGAGELFF.

This sequence joins TRBV7-6 and TRBJ2-1; possibly TRBD1 or TRBD2 for D (6 bases each). The germline gives CDR1 SGHVS, CDR2 FNYEAQ. The CDR3 is made up of 18 amino acids. V lost 1 base and J 0 bases, leaving 16 bases between the germline ends. CDR3 in amino acids: CASSLVYGGLSSYNEQFF. CDR3 sequence (DNA): TGTGCCAGCAGCTTAGTATACGGGGGCCTAAGCTCCTACAATGAGCAGTTCTTC.

With regard to this clonotype: One junction end disagrees with the germline gene, perhaps due to a read error. The gene calls are TRBV25-1 and TRBJ1-1; no clear D gene. CDR3 length equals 15 residues. CDR1 and CDR2 from the germline V gene are MGHDK and SYGVNS. CDR3 nucleotide sequence: TGTGCCAGCAGTGAATCTCCACGGATGAACACCGAAGCTTTCTTT. Its translation: CASSESPRMNTEAFF.

The chain couples TRBV29-1 to TRBJ1-3; 7 bases match TRBD1. The CDR3 is 13 amino acids. The J segment lost 4 bases and the V segment lost 3 bases, leaving 3 bases of the junction unmatched. Per the germline V gene, CDR1 is SQVTM and CDR2 is ANQGSEA. CDR3 in amino acids: CSVDTGVGNTIYF. The CDR3 DNA sequence: TGCAGCGTTGATACAGGGGTGGGAAACACCATATATTTT.

The rearrangement uses TRBV9 and TRBJ2-1; possible D gene TRBD2, 5 bases. CDR3 length: 15 amino acids. Germline CDR1 is SGDLS and CDR2 is YYNGEE. V lost 3 bases and J 0 bases, leaving 10 bases between the germline ends. CDR3 residues: CASSARTDSYNEQFF. The CDR3, as DNA: TGTGCCAGCAGCGCCCGGACTGACTCCTACAATGAGCAGTTCTTC.

This rearrangement joins TRBV6-1 to TRBJ1-5; D gene uncertain. CDR3 length equals 15 residues. CDR1 MNHNS and CDR2 SASEGT come from the germline V gene. Trimming pared 2 bases from V and 2 bases from J, leaving 10 bases between. The CDR3 protein is CASSEISAGNQPQHF. The CDR3 DNA reads as TGTGCCAGCAGTGAAATATCAGCGGGCAATCAGCCCCAGCATTTT.

This clonotype occurred many times. This chain connects TRBV7-8 to TRBJ2-5; perhaps TRBD2 as D (7 bases). This CDR3 comprises 15 residues. Trimming cost V 5 bases and J 0 bases, with 13 bases left between them. Germline loops: CDR1 SGHVS, CDR2 FQNEAQ. The CDR3 here is CASSTSGGHQETQYF. In nucleotides, the CDR3 is TGTGCCAGCAGCACCTCGGGGGGCCACCAAGAGACCCAGTACTTC.

V gene TRBV29-1 combines with J gene TRBJ2-5, with TRBD2 matching over 7 bases. The V segment lost 6 bases and the J segment 7 bases; nucleotides outside the gene matches: 5. The germline CDR1 and CDR2 sequences are SQVTM and ANQGSEA. The CDR3 totals 11 residues. CDR3 protein: CSVPTGGTQYF. The DNA for the CDR3 is TGCAGCGTCCCGACGGGAGGGACCCAGTACTTC. The full variable domain, rest sourced from reference TRBV29-1 and TRBJ2-5, is SAVISQKPSRDICQRGTSLTIQCQVDSQVTMMFWYRQQPGQSLTLIATANQGSEATYESGFVIDKFPISRPNLTFSTLTVSNMSPEDSSIYLCSVPTGGTQYFGPGTRLLVL.

This clonotype was picked up a small number of times. This rearrangement joins TRBV20-1 to TRBJ1-1; 7 bases line up with TRBD1. There are 14 residues in the CDR3. From germline, CDR1 is DFQATT and CDR2 SNEGSKA (reference sequence). V gave up 0 bases and J gave up 4 bases; unmatched junction bases: 5. Written as DNA, the CDR3 is TGCAGTGCTAGAGATCGCAGGGGGGGCACTGAAGCTTTCTTT. It codes for CSARDRRGGTEAFF.